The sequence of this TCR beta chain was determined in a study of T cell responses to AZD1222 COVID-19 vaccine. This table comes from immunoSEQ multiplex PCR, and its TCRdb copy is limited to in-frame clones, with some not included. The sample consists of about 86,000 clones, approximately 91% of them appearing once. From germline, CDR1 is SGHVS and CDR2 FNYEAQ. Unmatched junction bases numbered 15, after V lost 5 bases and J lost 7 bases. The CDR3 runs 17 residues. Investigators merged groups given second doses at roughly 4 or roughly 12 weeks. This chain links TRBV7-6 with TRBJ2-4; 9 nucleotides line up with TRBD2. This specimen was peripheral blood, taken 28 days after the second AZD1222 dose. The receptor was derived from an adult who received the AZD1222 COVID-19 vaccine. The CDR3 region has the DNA TGTGCCAGCAGCCCTTTTGGCGGGAGGGCCACCGGGAACATTCAGTACTTC. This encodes CASSPFGGRATGNIQYF.